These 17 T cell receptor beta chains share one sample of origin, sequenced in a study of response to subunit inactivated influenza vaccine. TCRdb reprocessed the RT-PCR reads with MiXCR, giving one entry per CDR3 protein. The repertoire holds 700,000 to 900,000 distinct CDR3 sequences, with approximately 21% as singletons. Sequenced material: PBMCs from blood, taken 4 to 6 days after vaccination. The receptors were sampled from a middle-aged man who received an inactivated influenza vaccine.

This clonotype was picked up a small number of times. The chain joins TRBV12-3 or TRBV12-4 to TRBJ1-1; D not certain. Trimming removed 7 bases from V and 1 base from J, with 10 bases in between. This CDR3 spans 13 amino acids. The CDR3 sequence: CASTPGRNTEAFF. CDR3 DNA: TGTGCCAGCACCCCGGGAAGGAACACTGAAGCTTTCTTT.

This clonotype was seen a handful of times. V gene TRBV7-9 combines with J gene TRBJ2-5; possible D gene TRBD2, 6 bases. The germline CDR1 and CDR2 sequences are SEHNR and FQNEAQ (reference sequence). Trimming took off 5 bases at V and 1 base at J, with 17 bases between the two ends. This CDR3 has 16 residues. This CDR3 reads CASSKPQTRGQETQYF. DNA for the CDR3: TGTGCCAGCAGCAAACCCCAGACTAGAGGCCAAGAGACCCAGTACTTC.

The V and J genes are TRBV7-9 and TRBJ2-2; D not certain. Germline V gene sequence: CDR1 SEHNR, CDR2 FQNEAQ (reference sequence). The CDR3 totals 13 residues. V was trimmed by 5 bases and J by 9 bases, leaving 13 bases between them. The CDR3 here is CASSPSVYRELFF. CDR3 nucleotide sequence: TGTGCCAGCAGCCCGTCAGTATACCGGGAGCTGTTTTTT.

The CDR3 coding sequence is TGTGCCAGCAGCGCCCAGGGACTGCAAGAGACCCAGTACTTC. Translated, it gives CASSAQGLQETQYF. The rearrangement links TRBV9 to TRBJ2-5; TRBD2 is a possible D gene (6 bases). V was cut by 3 bases and J by 2 bases, with 11 bases left in between. CDR3 length equals 14 residues. The germline V gene has CDR1 SGDLS and CDR2 YYNGEE.

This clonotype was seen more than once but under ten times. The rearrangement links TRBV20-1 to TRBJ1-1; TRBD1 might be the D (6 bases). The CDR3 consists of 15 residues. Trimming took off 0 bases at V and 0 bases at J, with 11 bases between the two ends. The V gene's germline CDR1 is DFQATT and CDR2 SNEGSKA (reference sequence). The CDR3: CSAREAGALNTEAFF. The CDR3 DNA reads TGCAGTGCTAGAGAGGCAGGGGCGCTGAACACTGAAGCTTTCTTT.

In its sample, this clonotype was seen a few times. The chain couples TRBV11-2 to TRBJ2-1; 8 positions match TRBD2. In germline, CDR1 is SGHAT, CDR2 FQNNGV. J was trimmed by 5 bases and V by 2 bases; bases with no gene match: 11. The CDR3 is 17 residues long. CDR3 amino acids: CASSLNSGEEFNNEQFF. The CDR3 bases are TGTGCCAGCAGCTTAAATAGCGGGGAGGAATTTAACAATGAGCAGTTCTTC.

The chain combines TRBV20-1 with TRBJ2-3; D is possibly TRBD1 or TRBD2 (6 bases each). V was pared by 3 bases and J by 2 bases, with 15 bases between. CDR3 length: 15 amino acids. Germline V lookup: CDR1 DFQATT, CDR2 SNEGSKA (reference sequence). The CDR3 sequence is CSASMAEGDTDTQYF. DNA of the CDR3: TGCAGTGCTAGCATGGCGGAGGGGGACACAGATACGCAGTATTTT.

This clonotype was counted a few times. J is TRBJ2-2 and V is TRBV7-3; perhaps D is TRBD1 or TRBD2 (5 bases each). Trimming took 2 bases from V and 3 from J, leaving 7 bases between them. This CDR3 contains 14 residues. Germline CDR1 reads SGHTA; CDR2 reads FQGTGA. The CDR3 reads CASSLLGDTGELFF. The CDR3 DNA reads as TGTGCCAGCAGCTTACTGGGGGACACCGGGGAGCTGTTTTTT.

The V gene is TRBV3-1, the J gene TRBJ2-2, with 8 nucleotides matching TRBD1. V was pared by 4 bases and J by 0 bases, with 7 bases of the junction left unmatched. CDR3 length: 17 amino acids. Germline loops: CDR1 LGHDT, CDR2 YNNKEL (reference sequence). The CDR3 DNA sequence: TGTGCCAGCAGCCTCGAAGACAGGGGCCCGAACACCGGGGAGCTGTTTTTT. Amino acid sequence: CASSLEDRGPNTGELFF.

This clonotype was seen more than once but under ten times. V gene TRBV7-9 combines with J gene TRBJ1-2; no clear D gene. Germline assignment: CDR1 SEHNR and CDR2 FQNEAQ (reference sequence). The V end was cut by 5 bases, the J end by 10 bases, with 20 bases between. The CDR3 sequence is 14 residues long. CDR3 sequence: CASSLRDGTDHYTF. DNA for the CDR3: TGTGCCAGCAGCCTCCGCGACGGTACGGACCACTACACCTTC.

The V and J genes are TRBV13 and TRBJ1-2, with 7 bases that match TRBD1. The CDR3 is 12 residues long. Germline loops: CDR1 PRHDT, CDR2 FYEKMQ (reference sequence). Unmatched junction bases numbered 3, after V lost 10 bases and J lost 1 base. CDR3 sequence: CATTGNNYGYTF. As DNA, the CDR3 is TGTGCCACGACAGGGAATAACTATGGCTACACCTTC.

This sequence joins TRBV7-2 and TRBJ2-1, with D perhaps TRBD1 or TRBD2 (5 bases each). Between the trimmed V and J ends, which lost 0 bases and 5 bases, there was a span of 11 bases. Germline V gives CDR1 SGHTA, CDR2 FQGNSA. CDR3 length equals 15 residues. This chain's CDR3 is CASSLAPGANNEQFF. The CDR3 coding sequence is TGTGCCAGCAGCTTAGCACCCGGGGCCAACAATGAGCAGTTCTTC.

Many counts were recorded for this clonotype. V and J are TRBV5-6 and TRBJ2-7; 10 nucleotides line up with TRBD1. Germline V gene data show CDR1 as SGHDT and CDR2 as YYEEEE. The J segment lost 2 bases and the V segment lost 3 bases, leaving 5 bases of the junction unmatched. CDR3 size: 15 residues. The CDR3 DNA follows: TGTGCCAGCAGCTCCCGGGACAGGGGACCCTACGAGCAGTACTTC. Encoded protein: CASSSRDRGPYEQYF.

This chain's CDR3 is CASSPGQTGNTIYF. The CDR3 DNA reads TGCGCCAGCAGCCCGGGACAGACTGGAAACACCATATATTTT. The chain employs TRBV5-1 and TRBJ1-3, with 7 bases matching TRBD1. Germline V CDR1 and CDR2: SGHRS, YFSETQ. The CDR3 runs 14 residues. The V gene end was trimmed by 4 bases and the J gene end by 2 bases; junction bases not matched to a gene: 3.

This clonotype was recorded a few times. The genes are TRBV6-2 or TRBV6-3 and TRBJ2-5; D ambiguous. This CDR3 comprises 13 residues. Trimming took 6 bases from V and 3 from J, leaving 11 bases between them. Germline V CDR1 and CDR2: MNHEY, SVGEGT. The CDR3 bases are TGTGCCAGCAGCCTACGACGAAAAGAGACCCAGTACTTC. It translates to CASSLRRKETQYF.

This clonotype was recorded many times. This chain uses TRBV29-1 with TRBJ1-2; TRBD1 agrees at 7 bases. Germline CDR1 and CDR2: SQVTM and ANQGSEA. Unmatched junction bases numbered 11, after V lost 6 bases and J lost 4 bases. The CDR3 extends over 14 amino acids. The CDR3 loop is CSVSEGADGYGYTF. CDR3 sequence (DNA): TGCAGCGTCTCTGAGGGGGCGGATGGCTATGGCTACACCTTC.

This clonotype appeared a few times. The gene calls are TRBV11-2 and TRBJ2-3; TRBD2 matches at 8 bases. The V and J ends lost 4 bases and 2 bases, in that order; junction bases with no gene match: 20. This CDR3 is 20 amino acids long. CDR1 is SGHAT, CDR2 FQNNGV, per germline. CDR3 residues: CASSSLSRGGGPTHTDTQYF. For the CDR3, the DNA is TGTGCCAGCAGCTCCCTTTCTCGGGGCGGGGGGCCTACCCACACAGATACGCAGTATTTT.